The sequence of this TCR beta chain was determined in a study of PD-1 blockade in classical Hodgkin lymphoma. The protocol was immunoSEQ multiplex PCR, while the TCRdb copy is restricted to in-frame clones and leaves out a portion. The sample shows fewer than 7,500 clones, approximately 75% of them seen only once. All patients experienced relapse after autologous stem cell transplantation, and brentuximab vedotin exposure was variable. The CDR3 is 15 residues long. The V end was cut by 5 bases, the J end by 0 bases, with 13 bases between. Germline V CDR1 and CDR2: SGHRS, YFSETQ. This sequence joins TRBV5-1 and TRBJ2-3; D remains unclear. The sequence came from a human donor with classical Hodgkin lymphoma. Here the sequenced sample was peripheral blood mononuclear cells (PBMCs), taken at baseline. CDR3 residues: CASRVGLGSTDTQYF. DNA for the CDR3: TGCGCCAGCAGGGTTGGGCTCGGGAGCACAGATACGCAGTATTTT. Combining the CDR3 with reference TRBV5-1 and TRBJ2-3 gives the whole variable domain KAGVTQTPRYLIKTRGQQVTLSCSPISGHRSVSWYQQTPGQGLQFLFEYFSETQRNKGNFPGRFSGRQFSNSRSEMNVSTLELGDSALYLCASRVGLGSTDTQYFGPGTRLTVL.